This T cell receptor beta chain originates from a study of T cell repertoires in cytomegalovirus infection. As for the study in general: Both recently identified HLA-C-restricted and well-studied HLA-B-restricted CMV epitopes were used in the study.

The germline V gene encodes CDR1 SGHDT and CDR2 YYEEEE. This CDR3 is built from 22 residues. Deletions cut 4 bases from V and 7 bases from J, with 39 bases between. TCRdb used MiXCR to reprocess the reads, holding one entry per CDR3 protein. Found here are about 900,000 distinct CDR3 sequences, under 40% of them singletons; the top ten hold 13%. Notes on this clonotype: The antigen remains undetermined.

The sequencing here drew on cultured CD8+ T cells from PBMCs, taken from culture after CMV antigen stimulation. The J gene is TRBJ2-1, the V gene TRBV5-6; TRBD1 might be the D (9 bases). The clonotype originates from a human donor in good health (CMV status not recorded). Some clones in this sample may be carry-over from other donors' samples. The DNA for the CDR3 is TGTGCCAGCAGCAAAGGGACAGGGTTCGGGGGTAGCGGGGCGGCACTATCAAATGAGCAGTTCTTC. Protein sequence: CASSKGTGFGGSGAALSNEQFF.